The entry below gives a single T cell receptor beta chain sequence along with its context. Its antigen is unidentified. Amplification used 60 Vbeta primers and 13 Jbeta primers. Only in-frame clones appear in the TCRdb table, and some are missing; sequencing was by immunoSEQ multiplex PCR. The specimen's table records about 130,000 clones. The data belong to a study of cytomegalovirus exposure and HLA in healthy donors. Study in general: Out of 150 million to 200 million T cells, an earlier analysis found some 110 million unique TCR beta sequences in total. General study findings and limits: Analyses of presence and absence presupposed an approximately uniform sequencing depth across donors.

Donors were ostensibly healthy at sampling, although undocumented immune exposures were probable. This clonotype was sampled from a man aged 18 to 35 in good health and CMV-seronegative. Sequenced input: PBMCs.

CDR3 DNA: TGTGCCAGCAGCCAGAGACAGGGGACTGGGGCCAACGTCCTGACTTTC. Translating gives CASSQRQGTGANVLTF. This rearrangement joins TRBV14 to TRBJ2-6, with 8 bases matching TRBD1. The CDR3 extends over 16 amino acids. Trimming removed 3 bases from V and 2 bases from J; junction bases left unmatched: 3. The V gene's germline CDR1 is SGHDN and CDR2 FVKESK.